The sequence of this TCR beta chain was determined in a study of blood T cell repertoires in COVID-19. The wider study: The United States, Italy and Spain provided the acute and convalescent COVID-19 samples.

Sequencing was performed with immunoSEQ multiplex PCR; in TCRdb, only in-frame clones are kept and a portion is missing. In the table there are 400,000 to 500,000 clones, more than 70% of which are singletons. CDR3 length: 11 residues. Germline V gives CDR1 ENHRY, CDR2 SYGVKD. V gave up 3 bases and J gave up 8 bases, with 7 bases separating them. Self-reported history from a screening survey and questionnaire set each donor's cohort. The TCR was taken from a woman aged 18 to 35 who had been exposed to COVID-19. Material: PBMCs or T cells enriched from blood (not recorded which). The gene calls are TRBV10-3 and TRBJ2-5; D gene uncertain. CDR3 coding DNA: TGTGCCATCAGTGAAGGAGAAACCCAGTACTTC. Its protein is CAISEGETQYF.